The 23 T cell receptor beta chains reported below all come from one sample, sequenced in a study of T cell responses to AZD1222 COVID-19 vaccine. The protocol was immunoSEQ multiplex PCR, while the TCRdb copy is restricted to in-frame clones and leaves out a portion. The profile shows some 150,000 clones, around 91% of them singletons. The starting material was peripheral blood, obtained on day 0 of AZD1222 vaccination. The receptor source for this set is an adult in good health.

The J gene is TRBJ1-1, the V gene TRBV4-3; possibly TRBD1 for D (5 bases). CDR1 and CDR2 from the germline V gene are LGHNA and YSLEER. V was cut by 3 bases and J by 0 bases, with 11 bases left in between. The CDR3 spans 15 residues. The CDR3 region has the DNA TGCGCCAGCAGCCAGGAGTGGGGGGTGAACACTGAAGCTTTCTTT. Translating it yields CASSQEWGVNTEAFF.

This sequence joins TRBV5-1 and TRBJ1-2, with TRBD1 as a possible D gene (6 bases). Germline assignment: CDR1 SGHRS and CDR2 YFSETQ. The CDR3 spans 12 residues. Trimming stripped 4 bases from V and 7 bases from J, with 11 bases between. This CDR3 reads CASSLGGGGYTF. CDR3 DNA sequence: TGCGCCAGCAGCCTAGGGGGTGGTGGCTACACCTTC.

The genes are TRBV28 and TRBJ2-2; 9 nucleotides line up with TRBD1. V lost 4 bases and J lost 5; bases outside the gene matches: 14. Germline lookup yields CDR1 MDHEN and CDR2 SYDVKM. The CDR3 contains 18 residues. The DNA for the CDR3 is TGTGCCAGCAGTTCACTGACAGGGGGGTTTATTGGGACCGGGGAGCTGTTTTTT. As protein: CASSSLTGGFIGTGELFF.

The chain uses TRBV5-8 and TRBJ2-5, with D perhaps matching TRBD2 (6 bases). The CDR3 runs 14 residues. Germline V CDR1 and CDR2: SGHTS, YDEGEE. Trimming took off 7 bases at V and 9 bases at J, with 22 bases between the two ends. In nucleotides, the CDR3 is TGTGCCAGCCACGCGGGGACTCGGAATTTGGCCCAGTACTTC. Residues: CASHAGTRNLAQYF.

This chain uses TRBV10-3 with TRBJ1-2; D is unclear. Germline CDR1 reads ENHRY; CDR2 reads SYGVKD. This CDR3 is 12 amino acids long. V shed 10 bases and J shed 4 bases, with 13 bases lying between them. The CDR3 DNA is TGTGCCACCGGAGGGTCAACCTATGGCTACACCTTC. Protein: CATGGSTYGYTF.

The J gene is TRBJ2-2, the V gene TRBV19; D unclear. Per germline, CDR1 LNHDA and CDR2 SQIVND (reference sequence). The CDR3 has 12 amino acids. V shed 8 bases and J shed 6 bases, with 10 bases lying between them. CDR3 residues: CASWDWAGELFF. The CDR3 DNA reads TGTGCCAGTTGGGATTGGGCCGGGGAGCTGTTTTTT. Together with reference TRBV19 and TRBJ2-2, the CDR3 gives the full variable domain: DGGITQSPKYLFRKEGQNVTLSCEQNLNHDAMYWYRQDPGQGLRLIYYSQIVNDFQKGDIAEGYSVSREKKESFPLTVTSAQKNPTAFYLCASWDWAGELFFGEGSRLTVL.

The chain employs TRBV4-2 and TRBJ1-2, with 8 bases lining up with TRBD1. CDR1 LGHNA and CDR2 YNFKEQ come from the germline V gene. The CDR3 has 14 residues. V was clipped by 1 base and J by 8 bases; unmatched bases: 6. CDR3 residues: CASSQVDRDEGYTF. The CDR3 nucleotides are TGTGCCAGCAGCCAAGTGGACAGGGATGAAGGCTACACCTTC.

The chain has TRBV5-6 and TRBJ1-5; D is ambiguous. Looked up from germline, CDR1 is SGHDT and CDR2 is YYEEEE. The CDR3 has 16 amino acids. V was clipped by 6 bases and J by 2 bases, with 18 bases between them. The chain's CDR3 is CASTPRADLGNQPQHF. The CDR3, as DNA: TGTGCCAGCACCCCTAGAGCAGATTTAGGCAATCAGCCCCAGCATTTT.

V is TRBV11-2 and J is TRBJ2-1; 8 bases line up with TRBD2. The junction had 5 bases not matched to a gene; V was cut back by 1 base and J by 6 bases. CDR1 is SGHAT and CDR2 is FQNNGV in the germline V gene. CDR3 length: 15 residues. This chain's CDR3 is CASSLGAGGANEQFF. Here the CDR3 DNA reads TGTGCCAGCAGCTTAGGGGCGGGAGGAGCCAATGAGCAGTTCTTC.

V and J are TRBV15 and TRBJ1-1, with D uncertain. Trimming pared 0 bases from V and 0 bases from J, leaving 5 bases between. The CDR3 covers 14 residues. CDR1 and CDR2 (germline): LNHNV, YYDKDF (reference sequence). CDR3 DNA sequence: TGTGCCACCAGCAGAGATCAGCTGAACACTGAAGCTTTCTTT. It is translated as CATSRDQLNTEAFF. The full variable domain, with the rest looked up from reference TRBV15 and TRBJ1-1, is DAMVIQNPRYQVTQFGKPVTLSCSQTLNHNVMYWYQQKSSQAPKLLFHYYDKDFNNEADTPDNFQSRRPNTSFCFLDIRSPGLGDTAMYLCATSRDQLNTEAFFGQGTRLTVV.

The chain links TRBV5-8 to TRBJ2-7, with TRBD1 matching 7 bases. With 2 bases clipped from V and 4 bases from J, the junction kept 6 bases outside the gene matches. Germline loops: CDR1 SGHTS, CDR2 YDEGEE. The CDR3 length is 14 residues. CDR3 DNA: TGTGCCAGCAGCTTTGGACAGGCGGATTACGAGCAGTACTTC. Protein product: CASSFGQADYEQYF.

J is TRBJ1-1 and V is TRBV7-2, with a tentative D call TRBD1 (6 bases). Trimming left V 4 bases short and J 1 base short, with 10 bases between. Germline loops: CDR1 SGHTA, CDR2 FQGNSA. The CDR3 is 14 amino acids. In nucleotides, the CDR3 is TGTGCCAGCAGCTATACAGGGACGAACACTGAAGCTTTCTTT. Amino acids: CASSYTGTNTEAFF.

The chain links TRBV29-1 to TRBJ1-4, with 9 bases aligning to TRBD1. CDR3 size: 13 residues. The ends lost 6 bases at V and 8 bases at J; junction bases unmatched: 7. Germline CDR1 SQVTM, CDR2 ANQGSEA. Written as DNA, the CDR3 is TGCAGCGTGGGGGGACAGGGACGCGAAAAACTGTTTTTT. The encoded protein is CSVGGQGREKLFF.

The gene calls are TRBV4-3 and TRBJ1-5, with a weak D call TRBD1 (6 bases). V shed 0 bases and J shed 3 bases, with 12 bases lying between them. This CDR3 spans 16 amino acids. Germline CDR1 and CDR2: LGHNA and YSLEER. The CDR3, as DNA: TGCGCCAGCAGCCAAGATCGCGGACAGATCAATCAGCCCCAGCATTTT. Residues: CASSQDRGQINQPQHF.

The J gene is TRBJ2-5, the V gene TRBV7-8, with D perhaps assigned TRBD1 or TRBD2 (5 bases each). V shed 8 bases and J shed 1 base, with 11 bases lying between them. This CDR3 has 13 amino acids. Germline V lookup: CDR1 SGHVS, CDR2 FQNEAQ. The CDR3 bases are TGTGCCAGCGGCCCGGGGCCCCAAGAGACCCAGTACTTC. Residues: CASGPGPQETQYF. Based on the CDR3 plus reference TRBV7-8 and TRBJ2-5, the full variable domain is GAGVSQSPRYKVAKRGQDVALRCDPISGHVSLFWYQQALGQGPEFLTYFQNEAQLDKSGLPSDRFFAERPEGSVSTLKIQRTQQEDSAVYLCASGPGPQETQYFGPGTRLLVL.

The chain links TRBV7-8 to TRBJ2-7; weak D call: TRBD1 (5 bases). This CDR3 has 15 amino acids. V was clipped by 2 bases and J by 5 bases, with 16 bases between them. The germline gives CDR1 SGHVS, CDR2 FQNEAQ. The CDR3 sequence: CASSLRTPGFHEQYF. In nucleotides, the CDR3 is TGTGCCAGCAGCTTAAGAACCCCAGGGTTTCACGAGCAGTACTTC.

The rearrangement links TRBV13 to TRBJ1-4, with a weak D call TRBD1 (5 bases). CDR3 length: 14 amino acids. Deletions cut 5 bases from V and 2 bases from J, with 9 bases between. Germline CDR1 is PRHDT and CDR2 is FYEKMQ (reference sequence). The CDR3 reads CASSQRGTNEKLFF. CDR3 sequence (DNA): TGTGCCAGCAGCCAGAGGGGCACTAATGAAAAACTGTTTTTT.

The chain couples TRBV6-6 to TRBJ2-7; D is possibly TRBD2 (6 bases). CDR3 length equals 15 residues. Germline V gives CDR1 MNHNY, CDR2 SVGAGI (reference sequence). The V gene lost 6 bases and the J gene lost 7 bases, with 22 bases spanning the gap. The CDR3 region has the DNA TGTGCCAGCAGCTCGGGGAGGTTCCTCCTAAGGGAGCAGTACTTC. It specifies CASSSGRFLLREQYF.

V and J are TRBV4-2 and TRBJ2-5; the match to TRBD1 covers 7 bases. The germline CDR1 and CDR2 sequences are LGHNA and YNFKEQ. Trimming at V came to 3 bases and at J to 4 bases, leaving 14 bases not matched to a gene. CDR3 length: 17 amino acids. The CDR3 loop reads CASSQKMDPSGGETQYF. CDR3 sequence (DNA): TGTGCCAGCAGCCAGAAGATGGACCCCTCAGGGGGAGAGACCCAGTACTTC.

The chain employs TRBV6-2 or TRBV6-3 and TRBJ1-1; TRBD1 agrees at 7 bases. In germline, CDR1 is MNHEY, CDR2 SVGEGT. The CDR3 is 15 amino acids. Germline trimming cut 4 bases from V and 1 base from J; bases unmatched to any gene: 6. In DNA, the CDR3 is TGTGCCAGCAGTTCCCTACGACAGGGGAACACTGAAGCTTTCTTT. Amino acid sequence: CASSSLRQGNTEAFF.

The chain recombines TRBV7-6 with TRBJ2-2; 7 nucleotides align to TRBD2. CDR1 SGHVS and CDR2 FNYEAQ come from the germline V gene. V shed 9 bases, J shed 0 bases, and the junction held 7 bases outside the gene matches. The CDR3 runs 15 residues. CDR3 bases: TGTGCCAGTGGGGGGGAGGTTTCGAACACCGGGGAGCTGTTTTTT. This encodes CASGGEVSNTGELFF.

The chain joins TRBV28 to TRBJ1-4; D gene ambiguous. The CDR3 length is 16 residues. The V end lost 7 bases, the J end lost 4 bases, and 19 bases lay between the germline ends. CDR1 MDHEN and CDR2 SYDVKM come from the germline V gene. The CDR3 protein is CASTSPLGGLNEKLFF. In DNA, the CDR3 is TGTGCCAGCACCTCTCCCCTGGGCGGCCTTAATGAAAAACTGTTTTTT.

The CDR3 loop reads CASSEAKAKNIQYF. The CDR3 nucleotides are TGTGCCAGCTCGGAAGCCAAAGCCAAAAACATTCAGTACTTC. V usage is TRBV18 and J usage is TRBJ2-4; D call uncertain. V dropped 6 bases and J dropped 0 bases, with 9 bases sitting between them. The CDR3 covers 14 residues. Germline V gene data show CDR1 as KGHSH and CDR2 as LQKENI.